These 20 T cell receptor beta chains came from one sample sequenced in a study of glioma-infiltrating T cells. TCR alpha and beta CDR3 regions were amplified from RNA using iRepertoire nested multiplex PCR. A single record per CDR3 protein comes from TCRdb applying MiXCR to the multiplex PCR reads. This sample has around 99,000 distinct CDR3 sequences, with 20% to 25% found just once. The sequencing input was glioma tissue, nonneoplastic brain tissue, or PBMCs (not recorded which). Every receptor here comes from a human donor with low-grade glioma or glioblastoma, undergoing nonglioma brain surgery, or in good health (not recorded which).

This clonotype was picked up many times. The CDR3 reads CASSLLARDPNTEAFF. In nucleotides, the CDR3 is TGTGCCAGCAGTTTACTCGCCAGGGATCCGAACACTGAAGCTTTCTTT. This chain connects TRBV6-6 to TRBJ1-1; TRBD1 is a possible D gene (5 bases). V was pared by 4 bases and J by 1 base, with 16 bases between. The CDR3 spans 16 residues. Germline CDR1 and CDR2: MNHNY and SVGAGI (reference sequence).

Details on this clonotype: A single base separates this from a much larger clone, so it may be a read error. The CDR3 nucleotides are TGTGCCAGCAGTTCTGGAGGGTACGGGCAGTACTTC. This gives the protein CASSSGGYGQYF. V and J are TRBV12-3 or TRBV12-4 and TRBJ2-7; TRBD2 is a possible D gene (6 bases). The CDR3 loop spans 12 amino acids.

The table lists this clonotype with many counts. V gene TRBV11-2 combines with J gene TRBJ2-1; 8 nucleotides match TRBD2. The CDR3 is 14 amino acids. V lost 10 bases, J lost 5 bases, and 10 bases stayed unmatched. The germline CDR1 and CDR2 sequences are SGHAT and FQNNGV. The CDR3 protein is CATANRRGDNEQFF. The CDR3, as DNA: TGTGCCACCGCAAACCGGCGGGGGGACAATGAGCAGTTCTTC. The full variable domain, its missing parts supplied by reference TRBV11-2 and TRBJ2-1, is EAGVAQSPRYKIIEKRQSVAFWCNPISGHATLYWYQQILGQGPKLLIQFQNNGVVDDSQLPKDRFSAERLKGVDSTLKIQPAKLEDSAVYLCATANRRGDNEQFFGPGTRLTVL.

With respect to this clonotype: A read error is possible here, since a much larger clone lies one base away. The rearrangement uses TRBV29-1 and TRBJ2-1, with 7 bases lining up with TRBD2. The J call may not be correct, given that the DNA end is closer to TRBJ2-7. The CDR3 has 13 amino acids. Germline V gene sequence: CDR1 SQVTM, CDR2 ANQGSEA. CDR3 coding DNA: TGCAGCGTTCGAGGCGGGAGTGGTTACGAGCAGTACTTC. Protein sequence: CSVRGGSGYEQYF.

This clonotype was found many times. At one boundary the junction diverges from the germline segment, which might be a read error. V is TRBV4-3 and J is TRBJ2-4, with TRBD2 matching 10 bases. The CDR3 consists of 17 residues. Looked up from germline, CDR1 is LGHNA and CDR2 is YSLEER. CDR3 residues: CASSQDRSGGATNIQYF. As DNA, the CDR3 is TGCGCCAGCAGCCAAGATCGGAGCGGGGGGGCCACAAACATTCAGTACTTC.

For this clonotype: One end of the junction is discordant with germline, which a read error may explain. This sequence joins TRBV27 and TRBJ1-5; TRBD1 might be the D (5 bases). Germline CDR1 is MNHEY and CDR2 is SMNVEV (reference sequence). The CDR3 consists of 15 residues. The CDR3 region has the DNA TGTGTCAGCAGTTTAGCACAGGTGGCCAATCAGCCACAGCATTTT. Translated: CVSSLAQVANQPQHF.

This clonotype was counted many times. This rearrangement joins TRBV15 to TRBJ2-7; tentatively, D is TRBD1 (5 bases). V lost 9 bases and J 5 bases, leaving 14 bases between the germline ends. The CDR3 runs 12 residues. The germline gives CDR1 LNHNV, CDR2 YYDKDF (reference sequence). CDR3 residues: CATGQGRNEQYF. Written as DNA, the CDR3 is TGTGCCACGGGGCAGGGCAGAAACGAGCAGTACTTC.

In its sample, this clonotype was seen a few times. This may arise from a read error, as a much more abundant clone is one base away. The chain joins TRBV2 to TRBJ1-5; D may be TRBD1 (6 bases). Germline CDR1 and CDR2: SNHLY and FYNNEI. The CDR3 is 13 amino acids. CDR3: CASSYRANRPQHF. The CDR3 DNA sequence: TGTGCCAGCAGTTACAGGGCCAATCGGCCCCAGCATTTT.

In its sample, this clonotype was seen a few times. The chain is built from TRBV5-1 and TRBJ2-1, with 9 positions matching TRBD2. The CDR3 spans 16 residues. The germline V gene has CDR1 SGHRS and CDR2 YFSETQ. The trim removed 4 bases at V and 5 bases at J, leaving 10 bases unmatched. The CDR3 spells CASSAPRTSVNNEQFF. CDR3 DNA: TGCGCCAGCAGCGCGCCTCGGACTAGCGTGAACAATGAGCAGTTCTTC.

As regards this clonotype: Given a much more abundant clone one base away, this may be a read error. The missing conserved phenylalanine or tryptophan at the end of this CDR3 makes a read error likely. V is TRBV29-1 and J is TRBJ2-4; 9 bases align to TRBD1. Unmatched junction bases numbered 3, after V lost 4 bases and J lost 8 bases. From germline, CDR1 is SQVTM and CDR2 ANQGSEA. The CDR3 covers 12 residues. CDR3 region: CSVGQGGDIQYL. CDR3 coding DNA: TGCAGCGTTGGACAGGGGGGGGACATTCAGTACCTC.

This clonotype was observed at least ten times. The chain employs TRBV6-2 or TRBV6-3 and TRBJ1-1; 7 bases are shared with TRBD1. This CDR3 is built from 14 residues. The J segment lost 4 bases and the V segment lost 2 bases, leaving 4 bases of the junction unmatched. Germline CDR1 reads MNHEY; CDR2 reads SVGEGT. The CDR3 region is CASSYSGTVTEAFF. The CDR3 region has the DNA TGTGCCAGCAGTTACAGTGGGACAGTCACTGAAGCTTTCTTT.

This clonotype occurred many times. The rearrangement uses TRBV4-1 and TRBJ2-7; D is possibly TRBD1 (6 bases). V was shortened by 0 bases and J by 3 bases, with 9 bases between the two germline ends. The CDR3 is 14 amino acids. CDR1 and CDR2 from the germline V gene are MGHRA and YSYEKL. The CDR3 sequence: CASSQELGGYEQYF. The DNA of the CDR3 is TGCGCCAGCAGCCAAGAACTAGGGGGCTACGAGCAGTACTTC.

At least ten counts were recorded for this clonotype. This chain connects TRBV6-2 or TRBV6-3 to TRBJ2-7; 8 bases are shared with TRBD1. After removal of 2 bases from V and 0 bases from J, the junction contained 3 bases not matched to a gene. The CDR3 spans 15 residues. The germline gives CDR1 MNHEY, CDR2 SVGEGT. The CDR3 here is CASSYRTGSSYEQYF. CDR3 sequence (DNA): TGTGCCAGCAGTTACAGGACAGGGAGCTCCTACGAGCAGTACTTC.

This clonotype came up many times. The V and J genes are TRBV6-1 and TRBJ2-7, with D perhaps matching TRBD2 (5 bases). V dropped 5 bases and J dropped 3 bases, with 14 bases sitting between them. Germline V gives CDR1 MNHNS, CDR2 SASEGT. The CDR3 contains 14 residues. The CDR3 DNA sequence: TGTGCCAGCAGTCACCGGACTGTTAACTACGAGCAGTACTTC. Encoded protein: CASSHRTVNYEQYF.

By frequency in the sample, this clonotype is medium-sized. CDR3 residues: CSGTTGTGSYEQYF. Written as DNA, the CDR3 is TGCAGTGGAACCACCGGGACAGGGTCCTACGAGCAGTACTTC. The chain combines TRBV20-1 with TRBJ2-7, with TRBD1 matching 9 bases. The CDR3 contains 14 residues. The germline V gene has CDR1 DFQATT and CDR2 SNEGSKA (reference sequence). The V gene end was trimmed by 7 bases and the J gene end by 1 base; junction bases not matched to a gene: 8.

Many counts were recorded for this clonotype. V usage is TRBV6-2 or TRBV6-3 and J usage is TRBJ2-2, with a possible D match to TRBD2 (5 bases). The CDR3 length is 14 residues. The germline V gene has CDR1 MNHEY and CDR2 SVGEGT. Trimming took off 0 bases at V and 4 bases at J, with 6 bases between the two ends. For the CDR3, the DNA is TGTGCCAGCAGTTACTCGAGGGCCACCGGGGAGCTGTTTTTT. Its translation is CASSYSRATGELFF.

Concerning this clonotype: Since a much larger clone is just one base distant, this may be a read error. V usage is TRBV24-1 and J usage is TRBJ2-5; no clear D. Germline V gives CDR1 KGHDR, CDR2 SFDVKD. The CDR3 spans 14 residues. CDR3 bases: TGTGCCACCAGTGATCGGACGGTCCAAGGGACCCAGTACTTC. Encoded protein: CATSDRTVQGTQYF.

This clonotype has a count of ten or more. V usage is TRBV6-2 or TRBV6-3 and J usage is TRBJ2-7; no firm D call. Germline values: CDR1 MNHEY, CDR2 SVGEGT. The ends were cut back, 6 bases at V and 2 bases at J, with 14 bases in the middle. This CDR3 has 14 amino acids. The CDR3 loop reads CASRRSLPPYEQYF. CDR3 in DNA: TGTGCCAGCAGACGGTCCTTACCTCCCTACGAGCAGTACTTC.

This clonotype was counted once. This could be a read error, since a much larger clone is one nucleotide away. The rearrangement uses TRBV5-5 and TRBJ2-3; 10 bases match TRBD2. The CDR3 extends over 14 amino acids. V lost 4 bases, J lost 4 bases, and 3 bases stayed unmatched. CDR1 is SGHKS, CDR2 YYEKEE, per germline (reference sequence). CDR3 in amino acids: CASSPSGSADTQYF. DNA of the CDR3: TGTGCCAGCAGCCCTAGCGGGAGCGCAGATACGCAGTATTTT.

Note on this clonotype: The junction departs from germline at one end; a sequencing error may be responsible. This chain uses TRBV20-1 with TRBJ1-3, with a weak D call TRBD1 (6 bases). The germline V gene has CDR1 DFQATT and CDR2 SNEGSKA (reference sequence). The length of the CDR3 is 15 residues. In nucleotides, the CDR3 is TGCAGTGCTAGGGGGGGCTCAAACTCTGGAGACACCATATATTTT. This encodes CSARGGSNSGDTIYF.